This T cell receptor beta chain is drawn from a study of response to subunit inactivated influenza vaccine (dated by TCRdb to 2016 to 2018). General notes on the study: Deep quantitative T cell receptor repertoire profiling was used in the study to track responses to a trivalent subunit inactivated influenza vaccine.

The CDR3 holds 16 amino acids from the cysteine to the phenylalanine. The entry retains the CDR3 DNA only, 48 bases that are in frame from base 1. Based on the germline V gene, the CDR1 and CDR2 sequences are LGHNA and YNFKEQ. After removal of 3 bases from V and 5 bases from J, the junction retains 6 bases not matched to a gene. In the case of this clonotype: There is no known antigen for this receptor. Base qualities are not recorded, but no much larger clone differs from it by a single base.

Library method: RT-PCR. Sequenced using an Illumina HiSeq 2500. The public reads were reprocessed in TCRdb via fastp at Q25 and MiXCR, keeping in-frame beta chains. Entries are consolidated by CDR3 protein sequence, retaining the most common genes and DNA. The sample table records roughly 550,000 distinct CDR3 sequences; approximately 22% of these occur just once. Clones ranked in the top ten supply approximately 3% of the sample. Results and caveats for the whole study, not just this receptor: According to the authors, only a limited number of new T cells may be recruited by each seasonal influenza vaccination.

These sequences were also reported in another study, on T cells expressing NK-cell markers. As noted in the second study: The TCR beta cDNA libraries were made using 5'RACE template switching, a step that added both a universal primer site and unique molecular identifiers. TCR beta-chain repertoires were profiled in sorted CD3+CD56+NKG2C+, CD3+CD56+NKG2C- and CD3+CD56-NKG2C+ T-cell subsets from several donors. Among the eight sequenced donors, seven were HCMV-seropositive and one was HCMV-seronegative. To restrict sorting to alphabetaTCR-expressing T cells, an anti-gammadeltaTCR antibody was added in several experiments. In six donors, the dominant CD3+CD56+NKG2C+ clonotypes were among the top 10 CD8+ clonotypes and accounted for roughly 1.0-7.5% of CD8+ T cells. Those dominant clonotypes were again the most abundant among CD3+CD56-NKG2C+ cells in a few donors, at about 25-60.1%. It remained unclear whether the expanded NKG2C-expressing T cell clones were specific for HCMV antigens. All eight donors whose samples were sequenced were randomly selected healthy volunteers, three of them men and five women. HCMV-specific IgG was detected in serum with a commercial ELISA kit to determine HCMV serostatus. Peripheral blood mononuclear cells were isolated from blood by Ficoll density gradient centrifugation. Magnetic immunoseparation with Miltenyi isolation kits was used to isolate CD4+ and CD8+ T cells from PBMC. cDNA synthesis was primed from the TCR beta constant segment and was followed by two successive PCR amplification steps. Illumina HiSeq 2000/2500, MiSeq or NextSeq was used to sequence libraries as 2 x 150 bp reads. MIGEC was used to demultiplex reads and group reads by UMI, and MiTCR was used to assemble and quantify clonotypes. To remove erroneous sequences, TCR cDNA sequences were retained only when supported by two or more reads. The tcR package was used for downstream repertoire analysis, with clonotypes matched between fractions based on CDR3 nucleotide sequence plus V segment. VDJmatch was used to annotate antigen specificity against VDJdb, with one amino acid substitution in CDR3 allowed.

The sequence links TRBV4-2 to TRBJ2-1; 11 bases in between match TRBD2. The source of this sequence is a man aged 45-65 years who received an inactivated influenza vaccine. Donor details come from another sample of the same person, matched by shared clones. The input for sequencing was CD4+ T cells sorted from PBMCs, taken 11 to 12 days after vaccination. In nucleotide form, the sequence is TGTGCCAGCAGCCAGGCTAGCGGGAGGCATAACAATGAGCAGTTCTTC. This gives the protein CASSQASGRHNNEQFF.